The source of this TCR beta chain is a study of blood T cell repertoires in COVID-19. Source study methods: Amplification of reference gene primers provided the estimated nucleated cell counts. The method was immunoSEQ multiplex PCR; TCRdb's version includes in-frame clones alone and lacks a portion of them. Clonal size and the V and J genes are those of that table, whereas D and trimming came from the DNA. The sample lists just over 350,000 clones; 75% to 90% were seen once. The length of the CDR3 is 17 residues. Germline assignment: CDR1 SEHNR and CDR2 FQNEAQ (reference sequence). Losses at the gene ends were 3 bases for V and 4 bases for J; bases not matched to a gene: 9. Seattle researchers signed up patients amid active infection and tracked them longitudinally.

This TCR came from a woman aged 60-70 years with COVID-19, enrolled during active disease. The sample comprised peripheral blood. The gene calls are TRBV7-9 and TRBJ2-2, with TRBD1 matching over 9 bases. CDR3 bases: TGTGCCAGCAGCTTCGAGAGCGGGACAGGGATCACCGGGGAGCTGTTTTTT. It yields the protein CASSFESGTGITGELFF.